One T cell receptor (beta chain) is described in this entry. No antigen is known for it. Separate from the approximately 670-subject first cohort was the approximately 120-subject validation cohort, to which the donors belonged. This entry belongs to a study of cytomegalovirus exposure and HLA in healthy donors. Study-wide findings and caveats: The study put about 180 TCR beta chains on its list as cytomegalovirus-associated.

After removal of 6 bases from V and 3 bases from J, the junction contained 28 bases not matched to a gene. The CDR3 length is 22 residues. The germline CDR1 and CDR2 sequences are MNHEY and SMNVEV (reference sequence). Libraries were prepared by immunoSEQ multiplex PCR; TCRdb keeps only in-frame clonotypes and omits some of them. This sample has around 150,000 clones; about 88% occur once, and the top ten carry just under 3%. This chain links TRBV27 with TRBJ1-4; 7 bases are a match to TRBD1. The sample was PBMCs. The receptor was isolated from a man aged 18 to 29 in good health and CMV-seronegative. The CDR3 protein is CASRQFIRTGGAWGMANEKLFF. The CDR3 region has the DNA TGTGCCAGCAGGCAGTTTATTAGGACAGGAGGAGCTTGGGGTATGGCTAATGAAAAACTGTTTTTT.